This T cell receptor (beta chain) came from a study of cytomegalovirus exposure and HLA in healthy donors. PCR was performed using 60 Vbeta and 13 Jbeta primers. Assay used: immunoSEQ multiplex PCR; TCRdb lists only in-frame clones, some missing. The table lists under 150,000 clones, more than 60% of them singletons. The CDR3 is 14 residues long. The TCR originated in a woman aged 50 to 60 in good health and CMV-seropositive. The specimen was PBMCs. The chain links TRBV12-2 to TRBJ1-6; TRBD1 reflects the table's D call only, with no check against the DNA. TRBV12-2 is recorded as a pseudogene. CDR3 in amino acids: CASRSLARASPLHF. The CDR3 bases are TGTGCAAGTCGCTCCTTGGCCAGGGCTTCACCCCTCCACTTT.